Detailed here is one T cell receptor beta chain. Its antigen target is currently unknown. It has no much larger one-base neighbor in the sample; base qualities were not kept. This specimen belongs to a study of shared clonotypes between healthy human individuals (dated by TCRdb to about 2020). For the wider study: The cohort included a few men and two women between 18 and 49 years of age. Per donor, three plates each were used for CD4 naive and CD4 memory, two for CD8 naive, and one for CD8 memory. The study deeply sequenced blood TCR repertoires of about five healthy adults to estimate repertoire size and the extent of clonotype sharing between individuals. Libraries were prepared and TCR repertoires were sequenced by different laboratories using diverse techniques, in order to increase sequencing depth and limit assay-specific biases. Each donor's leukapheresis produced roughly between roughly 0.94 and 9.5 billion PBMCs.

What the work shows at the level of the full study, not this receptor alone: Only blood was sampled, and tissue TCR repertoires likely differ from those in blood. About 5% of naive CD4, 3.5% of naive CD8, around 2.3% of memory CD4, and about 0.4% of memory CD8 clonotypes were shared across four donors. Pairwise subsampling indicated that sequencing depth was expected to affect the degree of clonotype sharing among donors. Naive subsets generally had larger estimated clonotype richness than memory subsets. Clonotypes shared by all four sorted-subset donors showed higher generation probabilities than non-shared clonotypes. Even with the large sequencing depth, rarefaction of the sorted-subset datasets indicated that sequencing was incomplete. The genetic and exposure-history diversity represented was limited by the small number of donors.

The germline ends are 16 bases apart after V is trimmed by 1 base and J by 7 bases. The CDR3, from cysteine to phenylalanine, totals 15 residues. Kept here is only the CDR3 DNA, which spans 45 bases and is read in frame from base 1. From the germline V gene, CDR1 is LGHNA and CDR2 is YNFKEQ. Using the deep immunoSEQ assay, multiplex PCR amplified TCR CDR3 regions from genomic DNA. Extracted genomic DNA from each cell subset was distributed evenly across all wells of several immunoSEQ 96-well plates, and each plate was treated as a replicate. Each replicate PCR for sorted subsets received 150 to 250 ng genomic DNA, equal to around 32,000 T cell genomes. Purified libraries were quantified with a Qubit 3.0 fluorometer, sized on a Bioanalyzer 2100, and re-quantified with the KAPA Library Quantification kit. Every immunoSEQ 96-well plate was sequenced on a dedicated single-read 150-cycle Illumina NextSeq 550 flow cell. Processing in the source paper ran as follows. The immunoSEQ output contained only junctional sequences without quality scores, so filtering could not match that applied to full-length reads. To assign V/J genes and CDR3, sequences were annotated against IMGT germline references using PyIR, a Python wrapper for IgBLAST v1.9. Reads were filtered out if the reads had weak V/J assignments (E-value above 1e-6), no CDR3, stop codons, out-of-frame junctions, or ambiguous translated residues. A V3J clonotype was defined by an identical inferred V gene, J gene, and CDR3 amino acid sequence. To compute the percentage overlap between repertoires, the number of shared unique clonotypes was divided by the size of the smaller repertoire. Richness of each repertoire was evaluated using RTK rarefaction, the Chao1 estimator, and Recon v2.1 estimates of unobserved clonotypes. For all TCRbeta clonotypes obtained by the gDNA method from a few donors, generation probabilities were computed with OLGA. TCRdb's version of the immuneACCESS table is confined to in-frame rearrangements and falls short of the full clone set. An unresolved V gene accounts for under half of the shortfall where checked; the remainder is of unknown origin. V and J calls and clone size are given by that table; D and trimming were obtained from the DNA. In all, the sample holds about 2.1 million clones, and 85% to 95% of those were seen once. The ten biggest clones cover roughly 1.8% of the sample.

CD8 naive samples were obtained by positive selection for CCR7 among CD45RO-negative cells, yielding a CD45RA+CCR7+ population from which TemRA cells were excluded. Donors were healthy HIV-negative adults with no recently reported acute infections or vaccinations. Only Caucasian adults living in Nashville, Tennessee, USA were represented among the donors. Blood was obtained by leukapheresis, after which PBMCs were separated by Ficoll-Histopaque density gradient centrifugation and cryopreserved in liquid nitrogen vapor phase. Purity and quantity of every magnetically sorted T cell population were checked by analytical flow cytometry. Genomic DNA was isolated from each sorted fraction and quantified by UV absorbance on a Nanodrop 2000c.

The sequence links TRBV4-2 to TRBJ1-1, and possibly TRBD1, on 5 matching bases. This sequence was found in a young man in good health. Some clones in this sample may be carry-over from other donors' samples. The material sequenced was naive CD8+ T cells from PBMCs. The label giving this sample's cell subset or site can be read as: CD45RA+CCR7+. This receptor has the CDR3 CASSQGLSGGGEAFF. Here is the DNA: TGTGCCAGCAGCCAAGGGCTATCGGGGGGGGGTGAAGCTTTCTTT.